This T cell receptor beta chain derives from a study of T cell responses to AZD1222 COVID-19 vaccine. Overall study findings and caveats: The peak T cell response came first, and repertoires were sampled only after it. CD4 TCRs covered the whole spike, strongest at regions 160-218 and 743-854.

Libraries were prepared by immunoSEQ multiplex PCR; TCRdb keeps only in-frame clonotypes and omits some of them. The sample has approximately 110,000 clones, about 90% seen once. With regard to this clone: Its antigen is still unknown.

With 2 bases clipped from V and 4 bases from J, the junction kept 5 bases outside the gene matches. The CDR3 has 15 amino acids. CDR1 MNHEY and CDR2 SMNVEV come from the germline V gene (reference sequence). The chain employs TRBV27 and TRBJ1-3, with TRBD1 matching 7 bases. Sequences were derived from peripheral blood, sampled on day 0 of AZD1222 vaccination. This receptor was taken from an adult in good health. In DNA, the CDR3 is TGTGCCAGCAGTTTAACAGGGGCTGGAGGAAACACCATATATTTT. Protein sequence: CASSLTGAGGNTIYF.